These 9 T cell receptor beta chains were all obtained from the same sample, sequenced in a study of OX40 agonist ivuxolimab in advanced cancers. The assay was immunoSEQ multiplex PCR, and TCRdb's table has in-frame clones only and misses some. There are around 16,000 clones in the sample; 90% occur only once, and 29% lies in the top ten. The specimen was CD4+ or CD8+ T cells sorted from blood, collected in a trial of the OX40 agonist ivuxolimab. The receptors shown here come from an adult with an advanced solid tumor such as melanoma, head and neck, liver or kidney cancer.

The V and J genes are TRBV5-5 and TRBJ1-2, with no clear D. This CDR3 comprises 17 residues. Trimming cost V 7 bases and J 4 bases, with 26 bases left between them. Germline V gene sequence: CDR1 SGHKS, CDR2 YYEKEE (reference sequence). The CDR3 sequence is CASGSTRAARKTYGYTF. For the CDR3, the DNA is TGTGCCAGCGGATCGACGAGAGCAGCGCGAAAGACCTATGGCTACACCTTC.

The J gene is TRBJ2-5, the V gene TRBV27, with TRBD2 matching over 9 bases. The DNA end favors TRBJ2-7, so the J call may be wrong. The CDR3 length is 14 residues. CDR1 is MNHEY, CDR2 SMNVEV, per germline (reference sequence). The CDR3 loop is CASSSGLALYEQYF. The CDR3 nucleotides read TGTGCCAGCAGTTCGGGACTAGCCCTCTACGAGCAGTACTTC.

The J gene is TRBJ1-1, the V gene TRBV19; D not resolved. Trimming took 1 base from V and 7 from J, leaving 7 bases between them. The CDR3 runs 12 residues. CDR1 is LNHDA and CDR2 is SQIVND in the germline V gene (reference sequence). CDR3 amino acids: CASSIGRLEAFF. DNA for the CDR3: TGTGCCAGTAGTATAGGCAGACTTGAAGCTTTCTTT.

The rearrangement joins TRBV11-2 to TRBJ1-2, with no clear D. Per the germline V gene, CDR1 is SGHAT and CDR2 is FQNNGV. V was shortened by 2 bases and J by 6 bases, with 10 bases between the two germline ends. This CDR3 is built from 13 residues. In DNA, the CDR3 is TGTGCCAGCAGCTTAAGCCCATCGGATGGCTACACCTTC. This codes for CASSLSPSDGYTF. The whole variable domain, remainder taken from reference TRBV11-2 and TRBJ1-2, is EAGVAQSPRYKIIEKRQSVAFWCNPISGHATLYWYQQILGQGPKLLIQFQNNGVVDDSQLPKDRFSAERLKGVDSTLKIQPAKLEDSAVYLCASSLSPSDGYTFGSGTRLTVV.

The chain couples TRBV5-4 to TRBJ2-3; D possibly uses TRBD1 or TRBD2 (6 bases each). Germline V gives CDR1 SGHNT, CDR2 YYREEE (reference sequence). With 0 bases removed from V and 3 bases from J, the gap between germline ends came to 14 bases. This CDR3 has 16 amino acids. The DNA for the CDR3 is TGTGCCAGCAGCTTGGTGGGGGGCGCCGAAACAGATACGCAGTATTTT. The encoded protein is CASSLVGGAETDTQYF.

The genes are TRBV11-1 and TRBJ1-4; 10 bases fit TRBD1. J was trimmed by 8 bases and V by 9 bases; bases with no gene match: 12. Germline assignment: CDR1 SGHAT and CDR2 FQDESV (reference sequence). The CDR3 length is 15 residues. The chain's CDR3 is CASQRTGQGNEKLFF. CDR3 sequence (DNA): TGTGCCAGTCAGCGGACGGGACAGGGGAACGAAAAACTGTTTTTT.

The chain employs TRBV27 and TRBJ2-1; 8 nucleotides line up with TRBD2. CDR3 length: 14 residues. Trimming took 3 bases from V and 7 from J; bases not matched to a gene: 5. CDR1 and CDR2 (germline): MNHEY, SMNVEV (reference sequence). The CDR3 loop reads CASSLFSGKNEQFF. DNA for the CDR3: TGTGCCAGCAGTTTGTTTAGCGGGAAGAATGAGCAGTTCTTC.

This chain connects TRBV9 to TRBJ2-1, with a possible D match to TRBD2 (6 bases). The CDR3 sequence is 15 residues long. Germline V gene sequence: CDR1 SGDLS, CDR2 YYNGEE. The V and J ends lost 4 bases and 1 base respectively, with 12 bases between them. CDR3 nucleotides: TGTGCCAGCAGCACCTTAAGCGGGTCCTACAATGAGCAGTTCTTC. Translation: CASSTLSGSYNEQFF.

The CDR3: CASSLEWTEAFF. The CDR3 bases are TGTGCCAGCAGCTTAGAGTGGACTGAAGCTTTCTTT. The gene calls are TRBV11-2 and TRBJ1-1; D remains ambiguous. With 0 bases removed from V and 5 bases from J, the gap between germline ends came to 4 bases. In germline, CDR1 is SGHAT, CDR2 FQNNGV. This CDR3 comprises 12 residues.